The 24 T cell receptor beta chains listed next were all sequenced from one sample in a study of T cells expressing NK-cell markers. TCRdb reprocessed the 5' RACE reads and stores each CDR3 protein as one record, lacking DNA. This sample's table has around 260,000 distinct CDR3 sequences. The specimen sequenced was blood T cells: a sorted CD56 or NKG2C T cell subset, CD4+ or CD8+ T cells, or bulk PBMC T cells (not recorded which). The receptors stem from a woman aged 18 to 75 in good health.

The J gene is TRBJ1-1, the V gene TRBV12-3 or TRBV12-4. This CDR3 is 12 amino acids long. CDR3 amino acids: CASSFGRAEAFF.

V and J are TRBV29-1 and TRBJ1-2. Looked up from germline, CDR1 is SQVTM and CDR2 is ANQGSEA. The CDR3 totals 12 residues. CDR3 sequence: CSVAATYYGYTF. The variable domain in full, completed from reference TRBV29-1 and TRBJ1-2, reads SAVISQKPSRDICQRGTSLTIQCQVDSQVTMMFWYRQQPGQSLTLIATANQGSEATYESGFVIDKFPISRPNLTFSTLTVSNMSPEDSSIYLCSVAATYYGYTFGSGTRLTVV.

The gene calls are TRBV12-3 or TRBV12-4 and TRBJ2-1; TCRdb reports TRBD2, a call that lacks DNA to check it against. The CDR3 is 13 amino acids. This CDR3 is CASLVREYNEQFF.

The V gene is TRBV29-1, the J gene TRBJ2-7; with no DNA, the TCRdb D assignment of TRBD2 cannot be verified. Germline assignment: CDR1 SQVTM and CDR2 ANQGSEA. This CDR3 region has 15 residues. The CDR3: CSVASPAGLSKGQYF.

The chain joins TRBV7-9 to TRBJ2-6. Germline V gene sequence: CDR1 SEHNR, CDR2 FQNEAQ (reference sequence). CDR3 length: 16 amino acids. The chain's CDR3 is CASSLSRRTGANVLTF.

The chain couples TRBV29-1 to TRBJ1-1; no DNA is available, so the TRBD1 call from TCRdb remains unchecked. This CDR3 spans 13 amino acids. Germline V gives CDR1 SQVTM, CDR2 ANQGSEA. Here the CDR3 reads CSVEKQGNTEAFF. The full variable domain, with the rest looked up from reference TRBV29-1 and TRBJ1-1, is SAVISQKPSRDICQRGTSLTIQCQVDSQVTMMFWYRQQPGQSLTLIATANQGSEATYESGFVIDKFPISRPNLTFSTLTVSNMSPEDSSIYLCSVEKQGNTEAFFGQGTRLTVV.

The CDR3 region is CASSLKTGSSYNEQFF. This chain connects TRBV18 to TRBJ2-1. Germline V gene lookup returns CDR1 KGHSH and CDR2 LQKENI. CDR3 length: 16 amino acids.

V is TRBV12-3 or TRBV12-4 and J is TRBJ1-2; no DNA is available, so the TRBD1 call from TCRdb remains unchecked. The CDR3 loop spans 16 amino acids. This chain's CDR3 is CASSLGTGLYNYGYTF.

This chain uses TRBV30 with TRBJ1-4. Looked up from germline, CDR1 is GTSNPN and CDR2 is SVGIG (reference sequence). There are 13 residues in the CDR3. CDR3 region: CAWSRAASEKLFF.

The chain joins TRBV5-1 to TRBJ2-5; TCRdb returns TRBD1, unconfirmable since there is no DNA. The V gene's germline CDR1 is SGHRS and CDR2 YFSETQ. The length of the CDR3 is 15 residues. The CDR3 region is CASSLSQGGRETQYF.

The V call is TRBV15, the J call TRBJ2-7; TCRdb's D gene call, TRBD2, goes unchecked for lack of DNA. The germline CDR1 and CDR2 sequences are LNHNV and YYDKDF (reference sequence). The CDR3 is 14 amino acids. The CDR3: CATSAGLTSYEQYF.

The chain carries TRBV4-3 and TRBJ1-2. There are 14 residues in the CDR3. CDR1 and CDR2 (germline): LGHNA, YSLEER. The CDR3 loop is CASSQDHRTYGYTF.

This chain links TRBV5-6 with TRBJ2-2; the TCRdb D gene call, TRBD1, has no DNA to confirm it. The CDR3 loop spans 16 amino acids. Germline V gives CDR1 SGHDT, CDR2 YYEEEE. The CDR3 here is CASSLAPGANTGELFF.

The chain carries TRBV7-2 and TRBJ2-1; TCRdb indicates TRBD1, and absent DNA this call remains unverified. Germline V gene lookup returns CDR1 SGHTA and CDR2 FQGNSA. The CDR3 has 14 amino acids. CDR3 residues: CASSFTTGLNEQFF.

This chain joins TRBV20-1 and TRBJ2-2; TCRdb calls TRBD2, which cannot be checked without DNA. The germline CDR1 and CDR2 sequences are DFQATT and SNEGSKA (reference sequence). CDR3 length equals 16 residues. CDR3 region: CSARGPGLASAGELFF.

CDR3 sequence reads: CASSSRDGNQPQHF. The chain uses TRBV12-3 or TRBV12-4 and TRBJ1-5; TCRdb gives TRBD1 as the D gene, but with no DNA this cannot be confirmed. This CDR3 is built from 14 residues.

The rearrangement joins TRBV4-3 to TRBJ2-7; the D call of TRBD2 rests on TCRdb alone, since no DNA is present to check it. The length of the CDR3 is 12 residues. Germline CDR1 reads LGHNA; CDR2 reads YSLEER. CDR3 protein: CASSQVSGEQYF.

The chain recombines TRBV29-1 with TRBJ2-5; TCRdb selects TRBD2, and the lack of DNA leaves this call unchecked. This CDR3 has 16 residues. Germline V lookup: CDR1 SQVTM, CDR2 ANQGSEA. CDR3 residues: CSVAGTSGNPPETQYF.

The chain is built from TRBV6-5 and TRBJ2-1; lacking DNA, the TRBD2 call made by TCRdb goes unchecked. The CDR3 has 19 amino acids. From germline, CDR1 is MNHEY and CDR2 SVGAGI. CDR3 residues: CASSYETRGGVRSYNEQFF.

The chain carries TRBV24-1 and TRBJ2-1; TCRdb's D call, TRBD1, is unchecked because there is no DNA. CDR3 length: 14 residues. CDR1 is KGHDR and CDR2 is SFDVKD in the germline V gene. CDR3 sequence: CATSDTGTGGQQFF.

The CDR3 protein is CASSPGTESNQPQHF. V is TRBV18 and J is TRBJ1-5; the D call of TRBD1 rests on TCRdb alone, since no DNA is present to check it. The CDR3 has 15 residues. The V gene's germline CDR1 is KGHSH and CDR2 LQKENI.

This rearrangement joins TRBV9 to TRBJ1-6. Germline lookup yields CDR1 SGDLS and CDR2 YYNGEE. CDR3 length equals 16 residues. This CDR3 is CASSPRPALGNSPLHF. The complete variable domain, with remaining parts taken from reference TRBV9 and TRBJ1-6, reads DSGVTQTPKHLITATGQRVTLRCSPRSGDLSVYWYQQSLDQGLQFLIQYYNGEERAKGNILERFSAQQFPDLHSELNLSSLELGDSALYFCASSPRPALGNSPLHFGNGTRLTVT.

The chain links TRBV12-3 or TRBV12-4 to TRBJ1-1; TCRdb picks TRBD1, but there is no DNA to check that call. This CDR3 region has 17 residues. The CDR3 loop reads CASSFSRGRRSDTEAFF.

The genes are TRBV7-3 and TRBJ2-1; with no DNA, the TCRdb D assignment of TRBD2 cannot be verified. The CDR3 spans 15 residues. Germline values: CDR1 SGHTA, CDR2 FQGTGA. CDR3 protein: CASSPSAGGYSEQFF.